Presented here are 23 T cell receptor beta chains from one specimen sequenced in a study of T cells in Graves' hyperthyroidism and ophthalmopathy. Researchers took RNA transcripts and amplified the TCR beta CDR3 regions from them. When the TCR CDR3 underwent first-round RT-PCR, the HTBI primer set was used. TCRdb redid the calling of the multiplex PCR reads with MiXCR, one entry per CDR3 protein. The sample includes approximately 610,000 distinct CDR3 sequences, about 15% of them seen just once. What was sequenced was blood. These receptors all come from a woman aged 40 to 50 with Graves' ophthalmopathy.

The chain is built from TRBV30 and TRBJ2-3; no definite D call. CDR3 length equals 13 residues. Germline loops: CDR1 GTSNPN, CDR2 SVGIG (reference sequence). Trimming left V 0 bases short and J 5 bases short, with 9 bases between. The CDR3 here is CAWSVGMKDTQYF. Here the CDR3 DNA reads TGTGCCTGGAGTGTAGGGATGAAAGATACGCAGTATTTT.

Concerning this clonotype: Since a much larger clone is just one base distant, this may be a read error. The rearrangement uses TRBV28 and TRBJ2-5, with 11 nucleotides matching TRBD2. Germline lookup yields CDR1 MDHEN and CDR2 SYDVKM. CDR3 length: 17 amino acids. The CDR3 coding sequence is TGTGCCGGCAGTGCCCAGGGACTAGCGGAGCTCCAAGAGACCCAGTACTTC. Translation gives CAGSAQGLAELQETQYF.

V gene TRBV3-1 combines with J gene TRBJ2-7; D call uncertain. Trimming shortened V by 0 bases and J by 4 bases, and 10 bases separated the two germline ends. The germline V gene encodes CDR1 LGHDT and CDR2 YNNKEL (reference sequence). The CDR3 has 14 amino acids. CDR3 in DNA: TGTGCCAGCAGCCAAGATTTAGTGTGGTACGAGCAGTACTTC. Its translation is CASSQDLVWYEQYF.

The CDR3 loop reads CASSYGSQGPQYEQYF. As DNA, the CDR3 is TGTGCCAGCAGTTACGGTTCACAGGGGCCCCAGTACGAGCAGTACTTC. The genes are TRBV6-5 and TRBJ2-7; 7 bases align to TRBD1. Germline loops: CDR1 MNHEY, CDR2 SVGAGI. V shed 2 bases, J shed 4 bases, and the junction held 11 bases outside the gene matches. The CDR3 extends over 16 amino acids.

This rearrangement joins TRBV20-1 to TRBJ1-2; 10 bases fit TRBD1. V trimming: 6 bases; J trimming: 7 bases; junction bases outside the gene matches: 8. This CDR3 comprises 13 residues. Looked up from germline, CDR1 is DFQATT and CDR2 is SNEGSKA (reference sequence). CDR3 protein: CSAARQGASGYTF. Written as DNA, the CDR3 is TGCAGTGCGGCCCGACAGGGGGCCAGTGGCTACACCTTC.

A word on this clonotype: Sequence at one end of the junction differs from germline and may be a read error. The chain joins TRBV12-3 or TRBV12-4 to TRBJ1-6, with unresolved D. The CDR3 has 13 amino acids. The CDR3 protein is CASGLQVDSPLHF. DNA of the CDR3: TGTGCCAGCGGTTTGCAGGTCGATTCACCCCTCCACTTT.

This clonotype appeared many times. The V call is TRBV10-3, the J call TRBJ1-2, with D unresolved. Germline V lookup: CDR1 ENHRY, CDR2 SYGVKD. V was trimmed by 4 bases and J by 5 bases, leaving 8 bases between them. The CDR3 loop spans 12 amino acids. CDR3 nucleotides: TGTGCCATCAGTGGGGGAGAATATGGCTACACCTTC. Its protein is CAISGGEYGYTF.

Many counts were recorded for this clonotype. V gene TRBV12-3 or TRBV12-4 combines with J gene TRBJ1-2, with D possibly matching TRBD1 (5 bases). This CDR3 spans 13 amino acids. Trimming removed 1 base from V and 6 bases from J, with 9 bases in between. Here the CDR3 DNA reads TGTGCCAGCAGTTTAGTGGTAGGGGATGGCTACACCTTC. This sequence encodes CASSLVVGDGYTF.

The rearrangement links TRBV10-3 to TRBJ1-5; the match to TRBD1 covers 7 bases. This CDR3 is built from 14 residues. Germline CDR1 is ENHRY and CDR2 is SYGVKD. V shed 10 bases and J 3 bases; nucleotides not matched to a gene: 9. CDR3 sequence reads: CATRTGTVNQPQHF. The CDR3 nucleotides are TGTGCCACAAGGACAGGAACGGTCAATCAGCCCCAGCATTTT.

The rearrangement joins TRBV19 to TRBJ1-1; TRBD1 matches 7 bases. V trimming: 7 bases; J trimming: 5 bases; junction bases outside the gene matches: 19. This CDR3 comprises 17 residues. The germline CDR1 and CDR2 sequences are LNHDA and SQIVND (reference sequence). CDR3 nucleotides: TGTGCCAGTATCAGAGACAGGGACGGTTTAGGTAGGACTGAAGCTTTCTTT. Protein sequence: CASIRDRDGLGRTEAFF.

Ten or more counts support this clonotype. The rearrangement links TRBV6-1 to TRBJ2-5, with TRBD1 matching over 7 bases. CDR1 and CDR2 from the germline V gene are MNHNS and SASEGT. The CDR3 is made up of 15 amino acids. Trimming removed 5 bases from V and 0 bases from J; junction bases left unmatched: 6. CDR3 in DNA: TGTGCCAGCAGTAAGGGACAGTTGTACCAAGAGACCCAGTACTTC. This gives the protein CASSKGQLYQETQYF.

This clonotype showed up many times. The chain has TRBV7-9 and TRBJ2-5; D might be TRBD1 (5 bases). Trimming removed 5 bases at V and 4 bases at J, with 8 bases between. Per germline, CDR1 SEHNR and CDR2 FQNEAQ (reference sequence). CDR3 length equals 12 residues. The chain's CDR3 is CASSLRVETQYF. Written as DNA, the CDR3 is TGTGCCAGCAGCCTCAGGGTAGAGACCCAGTACTTC.

V gene TRBV6-2 or TRBV6-3 combines with J gene TRBJ1-5, with a tentative D call TRBD1 (6 bases). V was clipped by 2 bases and J by 0 bases, with 11 bases between them. The germline CDR1 and CDR2 sequences are MNHEY and SVGEGT. The CDR3 has 16 amino acids. CDR3 sequence (DNA): TGTGCCAGCAGTTACGGGGGCCGCTATAGCAATCAGCCCCAGCATTTT. Translating it yields CASSYGGRYSNQPQHF.

This clonotype was seen repeatedly, ten times or more. The V and J genes are TRBV6-2 or TRBV6-3 and TRBJ2-7; D is unclear. The V and J ends lost 8 bases and 3 bases respectively, with 11 bases between them. This CDR3 region has 12 residues. Looked up from germline, CDR1 is MNHEY and CDR2 is SVGEGT. This CDR3 is CASGPLLYEQYF. For the CDR3, the DNA is TGTGCCAGCGGGCCGCTCCTCTACGAGCAGTACTTC.

This clonotype was seen at least ten times. The rearrangement uses TRBV6-5 and TRBJ1-6; D is uncertain. CDR3 length equals 17 residues. Germline CDR1 reads MNHEY; CDR2 reads SVGAGI. The V gene lost 0 bases and the J gene lost 8 bases, with 17 bases spanning the gap. The DNA of the CDR3 is TGTGCCAGCAGTTACTCGCGGGCTTCAGTGGGCGATTCACCCCTCCACTTT. Translating gives CASSYSRASVGDSPLHF.

The chain couples TRBV12-3 or TRBV12-4 to TRBJ1-1, with TRBD1 as a possible D gene (5 bases). Trimming took 3 bases from V and 4 from J, leaving 12 bases between them. The CDR3 has 14 residues. The CDR3 DNA reads TGTGCCAGCAGTTTGCAGGGCCGGGTCACTGAAGCTTTCTTT. Translating gives CASSLQGRVTEAFF.

This clonotype has ten or more counts. J is TRBJ1-5 and V is TRBV13; D may be TRBD1 (6 bases). V shed 5 bases and J shed 5 bases, with 13 bases lying between them. There are 14 residues in the CDR3. Germline CDR1 and CDR2: PRHDT and FYEKMQ (reference sequence). The CDR3 sequence is CASSVRGSDQPQHF. The CDR3 DNA reads as TGTGCCAGCAGCGTCAGGGGTTCGGATCAGCCCCAGCATTTT.

This clonotype occurred many times. V gene TRBV29-1 combines with J gene TRBJ1-1; D is perhaps TRBD1 (5 bases). V lost 2 bases and J lost 11, with 15 bases in between. The germline V gene encodes CDR1 SQVTM and CDR2 ANQGSEA. There are 12 residues in the CDR3. The CDR3 bases are TGCAGCGTTGAACCGAGGGGCCGGGAGGCTTTCTTT. Translating it yields CSVEPRGREAFF.

This clonotype appeared many times. This sequence joins TRBV29-1 and TRBJ2-7, with a tentative D call TRBD2 (5 bases). This CDR3 region has 12 residues. CDR1 and CDR2 (germline): SQVTM, ANQGSEA. V was cut by 3 bases and J by 3 bases, with 9 bases left in between. The CDR3 loop is CSVDGLNYEQYF. CDR3 DNA: TGCAGCGTTGATGGACTCAACTACGAGCAGTACTTC.

This clonotype was detected many times. This rearrangement joins TRBV6-1 to TRBJ2-7; 7 bases match TRBD1. J lost 3 bases, V lost 6 bases, and 8 bases had no gene match. Germline CDR1 reads MNHNS; CDR2 reads SASEGT. There are 14 residues in the CDR3. For the CDR3, the DNA is TGTGCCAGCAGGATGGGGACAGCCGACTACGAGCAGTACTTC. Translated, it gives CASRMGTADYEQYF.

This clonotype came up a few times. This chain connects TRBV2 to TRBJ1-3; D unresolved. CDR1 SNHLY and CDR2 FYNNEI come from the germline V gene. V lost 6 bases, J lost 4 bases, and 19 bases lay in between. This CDR3 has 16 residues. The DNA of the CDR3 is TGTGCCAGCAGCGCCCAGACGGTATCGATCGGAAACACCATATATTTT. Translating gives CASSAQTVSIGNTIYF.

This clonotype was observed many times. The chain employs TRBV20-1 and TRBJ1-5; possible D gene TRBD1, 6 bases. With 6 bases removed from V and 6 bases from J, the gap between germline ends came to 15 bases. CDR3 length: 13 amino acids. Germline V gives CDR1 DFQATT, CDR2 SNEGSKA (reference sequence). The CDR3 DNA follows: TGCAGTGCAGAACAGGGAATAAGTCAGCCCCAGCATTTT. This translates into CSAEQGISQPQHF.

Ten or more counts support this clonotype. J is TRBJ2-5 and V is TRBV29-1; D call uncertain. V was clipped by 7 bases and J by 4 bases, with 10 bases between them. The CDR3 length is 11 residues. The germline V gene encodes CDR1 SQVTM and CDR2 ANQGSEA. The CDR3 DNA sequence: TGCAGCGGTGTTAAGAGAGAGACCCAGTACTTC. Translating it yields CSGVKRETQYF.